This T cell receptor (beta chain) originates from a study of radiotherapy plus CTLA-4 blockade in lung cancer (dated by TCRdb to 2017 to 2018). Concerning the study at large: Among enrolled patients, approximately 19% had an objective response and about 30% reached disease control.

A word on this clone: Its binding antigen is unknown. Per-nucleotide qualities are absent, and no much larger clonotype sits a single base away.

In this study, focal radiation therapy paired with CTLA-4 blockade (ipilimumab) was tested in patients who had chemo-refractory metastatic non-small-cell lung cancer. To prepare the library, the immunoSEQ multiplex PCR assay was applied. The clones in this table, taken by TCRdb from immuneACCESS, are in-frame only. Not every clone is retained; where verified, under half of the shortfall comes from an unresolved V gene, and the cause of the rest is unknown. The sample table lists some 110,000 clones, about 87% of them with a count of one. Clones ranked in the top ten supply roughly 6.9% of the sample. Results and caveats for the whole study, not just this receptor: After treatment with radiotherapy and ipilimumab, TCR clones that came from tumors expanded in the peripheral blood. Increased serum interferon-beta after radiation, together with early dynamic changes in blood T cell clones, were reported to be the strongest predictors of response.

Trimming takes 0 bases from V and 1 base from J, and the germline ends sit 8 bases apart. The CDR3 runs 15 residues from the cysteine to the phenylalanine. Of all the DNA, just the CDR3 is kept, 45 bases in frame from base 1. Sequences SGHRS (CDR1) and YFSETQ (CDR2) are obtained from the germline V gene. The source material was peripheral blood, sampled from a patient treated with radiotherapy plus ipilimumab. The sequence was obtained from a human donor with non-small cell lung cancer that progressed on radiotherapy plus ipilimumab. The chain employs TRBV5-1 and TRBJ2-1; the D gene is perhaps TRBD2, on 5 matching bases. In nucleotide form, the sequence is TGCGCCAGCAGCTTGGCCCGGACTTCCTACAATGAGCAGTTCTTC. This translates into CASSLARTSYNEQFF. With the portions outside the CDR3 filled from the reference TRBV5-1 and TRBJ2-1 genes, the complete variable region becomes KAGVTQTPRYLIKTRGQQVTLSCSPISGHRSVSWYQQTPGQGLQFLFEYFSETQRNKGNFPGRFSGRQFSNSRSEMNVSTLELGDSALYLCASSLARTSYNEQFFGPGTRLTVL.